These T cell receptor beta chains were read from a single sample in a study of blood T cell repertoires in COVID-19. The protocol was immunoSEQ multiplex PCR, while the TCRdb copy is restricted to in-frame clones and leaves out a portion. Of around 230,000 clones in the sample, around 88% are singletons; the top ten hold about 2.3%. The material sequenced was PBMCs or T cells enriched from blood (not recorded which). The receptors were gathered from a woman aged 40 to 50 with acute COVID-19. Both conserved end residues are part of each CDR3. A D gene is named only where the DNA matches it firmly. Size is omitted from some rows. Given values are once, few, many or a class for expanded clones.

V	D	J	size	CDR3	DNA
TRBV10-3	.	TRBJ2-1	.	CAILPGQEYNEQFF	TGTGCCATCCTGCCGGGACAAGAATACAATGAGCAGTTCTTC
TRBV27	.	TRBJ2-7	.	CASSLTVAYEQYF	TGTGCCAGCAGTTTAACAGTTGCCTACGAGCAGTACTTC
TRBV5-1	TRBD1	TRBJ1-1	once	CASSLGGLVTEAFF	TGCGCCAGCAGTTTAGGGGGCTTGGTCACTGAAGCTTTCTTT
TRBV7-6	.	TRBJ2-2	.	CASSPGGIGELFF	TGTGCCAGCAGCCCAGGGGGGATCGGGGAGCTGTTTTTT
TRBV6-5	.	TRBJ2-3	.	CASSYRGGASDTQYF	TGTGCCAGCAGTTACCGCGGGGGCGCTTCCGATACGCAGTATTTT
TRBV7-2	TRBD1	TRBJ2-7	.	CASSLQVGTGGMYEQYF	TGTGCCAGCAGCTTACAGGTGGGCACAGGGGGAATGTACGAGCAGTACTTC
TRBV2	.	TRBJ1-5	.	CASSEVRVYQPQHF	TGTGCCAGCAGTGAAGTCAGGGTTTATCAGCCCCAGCATTTT
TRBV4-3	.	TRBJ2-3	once	CASSQDGERSSGDTQYF	TGCGCCAGCAGCCAAGATGGGGAGCGGTCCTCCGGCGATACGCAGTATTTT
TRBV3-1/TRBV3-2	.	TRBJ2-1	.	CASSQDAVYNEQFF	TGTGCCAGCAGCCAAGATGCGGTTTACAATGAGCAGTTCTTC
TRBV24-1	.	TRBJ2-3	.	CATSALGGDTQYF	TGTGCCACCAGTGCATTGGGGGGAGATACGCAGTATTTT
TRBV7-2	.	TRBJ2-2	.	CASSLLARGRNGELFF	TGTGCCAGCAGCTTACTTGCGCGGGGTAGGAACGGGGAGCTGTTTTTT
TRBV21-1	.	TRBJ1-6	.	CASIQDREALDSPLHF	TGTGCCAGCATCCAGGACAGGGAGGCCCTGGATTCACCCCTCCACTTT
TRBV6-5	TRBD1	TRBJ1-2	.	CASRKDGTVHTF	TGTGCCAGCAGAAAAGACGGGACAGTGCACACCTTC
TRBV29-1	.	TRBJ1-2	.	CSVGPDARGYGYTF	TGCAGCGTTGGGCCTGACGCTAGGGGGTATGGCTACACCTTC
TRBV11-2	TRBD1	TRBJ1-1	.	CASSLAQGATEAFF	TGTGCCAGCAGCTTAGCCCAGGGGGCAACTGAAGCTTTCTTT
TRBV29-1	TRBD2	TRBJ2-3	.	CSFGGSTDTQYF	TGCAGCTTCGGGGGGAGCACAGATACGCAGTATTTT
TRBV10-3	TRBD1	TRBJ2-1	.	CAISDRGNEQFF	TGTGCCATCAGTGACAGGGGGAATGAGCAGTTCTTC
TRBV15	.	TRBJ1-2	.	CATSGPEGVGGYTF	TGTGCCACCAGCGGACCCGAGGGGGTTGGTGGCTACACCTTC
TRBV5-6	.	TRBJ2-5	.	CASSPVGEETQYF	TGTGCCAGCAGCCCGGTAGGGGAAGAGACCCAGTACTTC
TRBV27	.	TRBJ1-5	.	CASSLSVSGDQPQHF	TGTGCCAGCAGTTTATCGGTGTCAGGGGATCAGCCCCAGCATTTT
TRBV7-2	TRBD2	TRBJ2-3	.	CASSLEGRGASTDTQYF	TGTGCCAGCAGCCTAGAGGGGCGGGGGGCCAGCACAGATACGCAGTATTTT
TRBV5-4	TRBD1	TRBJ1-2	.	CASSLPGQGHGYTF	TGTGCCAGCAGCTTACCGGGACAGGGCCATGGCTACACCTTC
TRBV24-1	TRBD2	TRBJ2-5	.	CATASGRALGLGETQYF	TGTGCCACCGCCAGCGGGAGGGCCCTCGGTCTCGGGGAGACCCAGTACTTC
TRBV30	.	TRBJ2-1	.	CAWSVWRLGDNEQFF	TGTGCCTGGAGTGTATGGCGCTTAGGGGACAATGAGCAGTTCTTC
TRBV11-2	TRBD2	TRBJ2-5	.	CASSLSGGQETQYF	TGTGCCAGCAGCTTAAGCGGGGGCCAAGAGACCCAGTACTTC
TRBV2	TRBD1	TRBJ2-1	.	CASRSTGLNEQFF	TGTGCCAGCAGGTCGACAGGGCTGAATGAGCAGTTCTTC
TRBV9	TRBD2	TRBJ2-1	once	CASSVDSLAGVLNEQFF	TGTGCCAGCAGCGTAGATTCTCTAGCGGGAGTTCTCAATGAGCAGTTCTTC
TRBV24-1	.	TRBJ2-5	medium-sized	CATSDFWTEDRQETQYF	TGTGCCACCAGTGATTTTTGGACAGAAGATCGCCAAGAGACCCAGTACTTC
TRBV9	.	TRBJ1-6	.	CASSASAQVWNSPLHF	TGTGCCAGCAGCGCTTCAGCTCAGGTCTGGAATTCACCCCTCCACTTT
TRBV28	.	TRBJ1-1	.	CASSPLIPNTEAFF	TGTGCCAGCAGCCCACTCATACCGAACACTGAAGCTTTCTTT
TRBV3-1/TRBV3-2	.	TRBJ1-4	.	CASSLWGGNEKLFF	TGTGCCAGCAGCCTTTGGGGGGGGAATGAAAAACTGTTTTTT
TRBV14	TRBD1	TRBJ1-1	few	CASSQQGALSTEAFF	TGTGCCAGCAGCCAACAGGGGGCATTGAGTACTGAAGCTTTCTTT
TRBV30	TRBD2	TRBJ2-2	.	CAWSGLAGVTGELFF	TGTGCCTGGAGTGGGCTAGCGGGAGTCACCGGGGAGCTGTTTTTT
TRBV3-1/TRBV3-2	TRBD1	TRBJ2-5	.	CASSQTGNTQYF	TGTGCCAGCAGCCAGACAGGGAACACCCAGTACTTC
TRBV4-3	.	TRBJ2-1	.	CASSQVTNSYNEQFF	TGCGCCAGCAGCCAAGTAACAAACTCCTACAATGAGCAGTTCTTC
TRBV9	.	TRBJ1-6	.	CASSALDSNNSPLHF	TGTGCCAGCAGCGCTTTGGACAGCAATAATTCACCCCTCCACTTT
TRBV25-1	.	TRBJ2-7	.	CASRDQVYEQYF	TGTGCCAGCAGAGATCAGGTATACGAGCAGTACTTC
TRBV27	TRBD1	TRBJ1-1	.	CASSPLTGGRAFF	TGTGCCAGCAGTCCCTTGACAGGGGGAAGAGCTTTCTTT
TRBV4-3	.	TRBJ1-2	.	CASSQDYLPGGYTF	TGCGCCAGCAGCCAAGATTACCTACCTGGTGGCTACACCTTC
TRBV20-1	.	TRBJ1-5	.	CSASLADSNQPQHF	TGCAGTGCTAGTTTGGCGGATAGCAATCAGCCCCAGCATTTT
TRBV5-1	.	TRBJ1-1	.	CASSLAVRGNTEAFF	TGCGCCAGCAGCTTGGCGGTCAGGGGGAACACTGAAGCTTTCTTT
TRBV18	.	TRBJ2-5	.	CASSPSGLQETQYF	TGTGCCAGCTCACCCAGCGGCCTCCAAGAGACCCAGTACTTC
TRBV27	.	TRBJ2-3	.	CASSLSPTKRTDTQYF	TGTGCCAGCAGTTTATCGCCTACTAAAAGGACAGATACGCAGTATTTT
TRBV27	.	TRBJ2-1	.	CASSFLSLGGAEVRDEQFF	TGTGCCAGCAGTTTTCTGTCTCTGGGAGGTGCGGAGGTTAGGGATGAGCAGTTCTTC
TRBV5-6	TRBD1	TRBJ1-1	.	CASSTTGEAFF	TGTGCCAGCAGCACGACAGGGGAGGCTTTCTTT
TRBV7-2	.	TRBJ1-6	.	CASSLGLGSPLHF	TGTGCCAGCAGCCTGGGGCTGGGTTCACCCCTCCACTTT
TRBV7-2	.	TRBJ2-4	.	CASSLTGGRKDKNIQYF	TGTGCCAGCAGCTTGACCGGCGGGCGCAAGGACAAAAACATTCAGTACTTC
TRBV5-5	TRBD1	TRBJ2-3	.	CASLTQGAADTQYF	TGTGCCAGCCTCACCCAGGGGGCTGCAGATACGCAGTATTTT